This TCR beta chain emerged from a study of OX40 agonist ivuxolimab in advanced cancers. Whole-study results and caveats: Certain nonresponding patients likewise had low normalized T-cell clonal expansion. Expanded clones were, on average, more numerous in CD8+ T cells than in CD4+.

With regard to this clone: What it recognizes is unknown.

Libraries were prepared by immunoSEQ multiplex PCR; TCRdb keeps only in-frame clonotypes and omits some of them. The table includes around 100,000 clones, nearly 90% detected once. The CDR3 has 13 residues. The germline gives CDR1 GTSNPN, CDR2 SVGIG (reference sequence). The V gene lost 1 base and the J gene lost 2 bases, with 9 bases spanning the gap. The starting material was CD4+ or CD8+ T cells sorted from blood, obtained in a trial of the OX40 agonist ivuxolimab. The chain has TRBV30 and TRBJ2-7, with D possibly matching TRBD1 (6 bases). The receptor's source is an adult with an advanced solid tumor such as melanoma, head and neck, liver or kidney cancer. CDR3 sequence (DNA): TGTGCCTGGAGTGACAGGGCCCCCTACGAGCAGTACTTC. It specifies CAWSDRAPYEQYF.